The source of this T cell receptor (beta chain) is a study of blood T cell repertoires in COVID-19. Original data processing: Quantification of nucleated cells was approximated via reference gene primer amplification. The repertoire was sequenced with immunoSEQ multiplex PCR; TCRdb's copy has only in-frame clones and lacks some. V, J and clone size reflect that table, while D and trimming were determined from the DNA. The data show approximately 65,000 clones, 65% to 85% seen once. Trimming removed 6 bases from V and 6 bases from J; junction bases left unmatched: 9. The CDR3 contains 13 residues. Germline V CDR1 and CDR2: SQVTM, ANQGSEA. Residents of about two dozen US areas, aged 18 to 89 years, made up the participants.

Specimen: PBMCs or T cells enriched from blood (not recorded which). This receptor was obtained from a woman aged 35 to 49 with acute COVID-19. This chain uses TRBV29-1 with TRBJ1-2; 8 nucleotides align to TRBD1. The CDR3 coding sequence is TGCAGCGTGGCCCTCGGACAGGGCCATGGCTACACCTTC. Protein product: CSVALGQGHGYTF.